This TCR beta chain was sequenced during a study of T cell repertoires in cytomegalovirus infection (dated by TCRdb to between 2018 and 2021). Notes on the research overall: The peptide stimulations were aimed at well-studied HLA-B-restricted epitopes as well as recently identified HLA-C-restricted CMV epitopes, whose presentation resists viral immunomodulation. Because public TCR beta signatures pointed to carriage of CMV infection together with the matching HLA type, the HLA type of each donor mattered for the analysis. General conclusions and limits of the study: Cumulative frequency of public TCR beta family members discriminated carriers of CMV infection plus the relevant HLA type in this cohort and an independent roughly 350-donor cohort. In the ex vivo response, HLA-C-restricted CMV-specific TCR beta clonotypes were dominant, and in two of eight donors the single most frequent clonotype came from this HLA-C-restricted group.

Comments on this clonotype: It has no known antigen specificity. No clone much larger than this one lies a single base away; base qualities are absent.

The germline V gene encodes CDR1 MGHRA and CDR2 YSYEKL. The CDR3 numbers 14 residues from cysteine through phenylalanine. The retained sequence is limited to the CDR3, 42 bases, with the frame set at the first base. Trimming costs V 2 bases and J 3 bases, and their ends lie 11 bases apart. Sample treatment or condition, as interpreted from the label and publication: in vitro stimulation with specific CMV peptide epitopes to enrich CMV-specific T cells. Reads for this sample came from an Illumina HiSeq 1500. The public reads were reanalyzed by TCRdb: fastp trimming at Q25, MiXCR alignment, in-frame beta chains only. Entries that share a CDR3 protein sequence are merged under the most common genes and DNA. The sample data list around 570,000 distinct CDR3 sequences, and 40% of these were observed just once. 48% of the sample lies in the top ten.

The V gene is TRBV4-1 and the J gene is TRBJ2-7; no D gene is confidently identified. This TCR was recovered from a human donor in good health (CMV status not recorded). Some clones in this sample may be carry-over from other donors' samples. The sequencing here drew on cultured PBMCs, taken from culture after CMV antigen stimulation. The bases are TGCGCCAGCAGCCAATTGGGCGTAGGCTACGAGCAGTACTTC. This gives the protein CASSQLGVGYEQYF.